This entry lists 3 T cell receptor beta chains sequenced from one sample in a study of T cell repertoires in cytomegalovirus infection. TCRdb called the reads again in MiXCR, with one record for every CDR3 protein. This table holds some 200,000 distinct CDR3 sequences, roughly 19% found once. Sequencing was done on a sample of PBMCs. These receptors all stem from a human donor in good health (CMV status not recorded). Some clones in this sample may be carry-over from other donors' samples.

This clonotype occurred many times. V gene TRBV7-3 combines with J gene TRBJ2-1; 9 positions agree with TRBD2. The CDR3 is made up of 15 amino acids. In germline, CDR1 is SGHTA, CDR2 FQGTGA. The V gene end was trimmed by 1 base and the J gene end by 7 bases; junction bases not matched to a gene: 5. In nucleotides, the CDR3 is TGTGCCAGCAGCTTAAGACCAGCGGGGGGTAATGAGCAGTTCTTC. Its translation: CASSLRPAGGNEQFF.

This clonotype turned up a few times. The CDR3 protein is CASSESTGGTIYF. The CDR3, as DNA: TGCGCCAGCAGTGAGTCGACCGGAGGCACCATATATTTT. The rearrangement joins TRBV10-2 to TRBJ1-3; no reliable D call. Trimming took 0 bases from V and 9 from J, leaving 9 bases between them. Germline V lookup: CDR1 WSHSY, CDR2 SAAADI. The CDR3 is 13 amino acids.

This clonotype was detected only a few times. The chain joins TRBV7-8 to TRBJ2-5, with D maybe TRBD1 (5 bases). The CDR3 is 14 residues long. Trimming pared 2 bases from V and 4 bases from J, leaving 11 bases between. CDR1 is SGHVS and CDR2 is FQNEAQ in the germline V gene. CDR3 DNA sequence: TGTGCCAGCAGCTTAAAAGGGGCACGAGAGACCCAGTACTTC. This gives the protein CASSLKGARETQYF.